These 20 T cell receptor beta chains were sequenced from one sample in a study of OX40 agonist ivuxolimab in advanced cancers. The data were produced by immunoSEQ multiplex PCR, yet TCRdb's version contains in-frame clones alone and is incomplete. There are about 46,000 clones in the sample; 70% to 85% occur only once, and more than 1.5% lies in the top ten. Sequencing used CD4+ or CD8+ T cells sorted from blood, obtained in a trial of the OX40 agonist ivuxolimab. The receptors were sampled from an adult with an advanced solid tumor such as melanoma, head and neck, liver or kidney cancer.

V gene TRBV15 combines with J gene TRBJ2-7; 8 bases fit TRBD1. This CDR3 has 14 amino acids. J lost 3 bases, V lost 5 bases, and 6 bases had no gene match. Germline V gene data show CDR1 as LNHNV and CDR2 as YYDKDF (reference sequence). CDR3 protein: CATSGGQVGYEQYF. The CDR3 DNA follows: TGTGCCACCAGCGGGGGACAGGTCGGCTACGAGCAGTACTTC.

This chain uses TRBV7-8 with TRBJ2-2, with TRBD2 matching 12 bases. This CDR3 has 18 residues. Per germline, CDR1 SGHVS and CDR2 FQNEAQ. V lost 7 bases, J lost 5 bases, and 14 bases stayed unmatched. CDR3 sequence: CASTLNLPGLAGTGELFF. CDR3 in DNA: TGTGCCAGCACCCTAAACCTACCGGGACTAGCGGGTACCGGGGAGCTGTTTTTT.

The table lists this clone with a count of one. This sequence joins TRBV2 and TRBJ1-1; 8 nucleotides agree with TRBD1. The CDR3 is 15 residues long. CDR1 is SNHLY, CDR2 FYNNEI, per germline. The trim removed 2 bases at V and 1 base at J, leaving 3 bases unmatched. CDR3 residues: CASSEQGAGNTEAFF. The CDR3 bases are TGTGCCAGCAGTGAACAGGGGGCTGGGAACACTGAAGCTTTCTTT.

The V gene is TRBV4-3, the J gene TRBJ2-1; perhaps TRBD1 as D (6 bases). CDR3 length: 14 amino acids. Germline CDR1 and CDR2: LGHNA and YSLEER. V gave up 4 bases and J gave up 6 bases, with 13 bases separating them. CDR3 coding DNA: TGCGCCAGCAGCCGAGGGACACAGACCAATGAGCAGTTCTTC. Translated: CASSRGTQTNEQFF.

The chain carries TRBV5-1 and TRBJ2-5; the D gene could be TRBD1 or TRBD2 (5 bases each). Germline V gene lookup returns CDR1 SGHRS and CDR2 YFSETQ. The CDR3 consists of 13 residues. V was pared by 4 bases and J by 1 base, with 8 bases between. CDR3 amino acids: CASSTGTQETQYF. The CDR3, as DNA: TGCGCCAGCAGCACCGGGACCCAAGAGACCCAGTACTTC.

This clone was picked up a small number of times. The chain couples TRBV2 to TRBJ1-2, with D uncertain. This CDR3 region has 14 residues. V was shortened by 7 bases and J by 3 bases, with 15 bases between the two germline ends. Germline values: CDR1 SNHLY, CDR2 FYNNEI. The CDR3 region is CASTRLPGDYGYTF. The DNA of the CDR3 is TGTGCCAGCACCCGTCTCCCCGGGGACTATGGCTACACCTTC.

This CDR3 reads CASSQDWFSNTEAFF. As DNA, the CDR3 is TGTGCCAGCAGCCAAGATTGGTTTAGTAACACTGAAGCTTTCTTT. The chain joins TRBV14 to TRBJ1-1; D call uncertain. Trimming stripped 0 bases from V and 2 bases from J, with 10 bases between. The CDR3 sequence is 15 residues long. From germline, CDR1 is SGHDN and CDR2 FVKESK.

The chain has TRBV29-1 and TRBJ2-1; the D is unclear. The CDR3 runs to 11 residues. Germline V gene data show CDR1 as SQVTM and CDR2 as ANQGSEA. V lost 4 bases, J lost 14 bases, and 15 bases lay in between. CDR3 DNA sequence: TGCAGCGTTGTAGGATTCACTGGGAAGTTCTTC. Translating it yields CSVVGFTGKFF.

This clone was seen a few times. The CDR3: CASSFSGDRTDTQYF. CDR3 DNA: TGCGCCAGCAGCTTTAGCGGGGACCGCACAGATACGCAGTATTTT. This chain links TRBV5-1 with TRBJ2-3; TRBD2 matches 8 bases. The CDR3 covers 15 residues. Per germline, CDR1 SGHRS and CDR2 YFSETQ. The ends lost 2 bases at V and 1 base at J; junction bases unmatched: 3.

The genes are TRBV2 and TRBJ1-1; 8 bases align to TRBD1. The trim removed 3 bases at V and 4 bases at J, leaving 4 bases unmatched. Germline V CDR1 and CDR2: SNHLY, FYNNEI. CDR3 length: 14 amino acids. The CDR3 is CASSEMTGVTEAFF. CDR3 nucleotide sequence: TGTGCCAGCAGTGAGATGACAGGGGTCACTGAAGCTTTCTTT.

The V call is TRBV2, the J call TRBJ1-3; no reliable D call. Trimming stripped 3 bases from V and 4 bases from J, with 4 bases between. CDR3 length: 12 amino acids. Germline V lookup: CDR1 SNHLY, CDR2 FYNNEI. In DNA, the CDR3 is TGTGCCAGCAGTGATCCAGGAAACACCATATATTTT. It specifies CASSDPGNTIYF.

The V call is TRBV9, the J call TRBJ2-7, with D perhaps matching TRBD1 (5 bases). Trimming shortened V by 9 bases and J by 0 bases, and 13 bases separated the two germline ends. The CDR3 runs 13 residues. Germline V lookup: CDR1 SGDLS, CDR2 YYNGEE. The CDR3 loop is CATPRASSYEQYF. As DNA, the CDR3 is TGTGCCACCCCCAGGGCGAGCTCCTACGAGCAGTACTTC.

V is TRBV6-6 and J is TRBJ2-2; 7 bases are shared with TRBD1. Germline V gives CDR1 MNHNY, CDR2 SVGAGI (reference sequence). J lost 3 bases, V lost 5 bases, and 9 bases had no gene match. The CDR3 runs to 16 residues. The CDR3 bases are TGTGCCAGCAGTAGGGACAGCCCGAGTTACACCGGGGAGCTGTTTTTT. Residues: CASSRDSPSYTGELFF.

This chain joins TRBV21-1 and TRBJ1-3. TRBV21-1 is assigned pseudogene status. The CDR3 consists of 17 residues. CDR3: CASSNGYKALSGNTIYF. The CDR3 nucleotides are TGTGCCAGCAGCAACGGGTACAAGGCTCTCTCTGGAAACACCATATATTTT.

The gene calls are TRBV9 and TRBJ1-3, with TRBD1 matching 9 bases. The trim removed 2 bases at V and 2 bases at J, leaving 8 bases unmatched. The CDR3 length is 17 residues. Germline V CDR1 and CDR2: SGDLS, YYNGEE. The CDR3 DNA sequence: TGTGCCAGCAGCGTGGACCCCGGGACAGGGACTGGAAACACCATATATTTT. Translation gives CASSVDPGTGTGNTIYF.

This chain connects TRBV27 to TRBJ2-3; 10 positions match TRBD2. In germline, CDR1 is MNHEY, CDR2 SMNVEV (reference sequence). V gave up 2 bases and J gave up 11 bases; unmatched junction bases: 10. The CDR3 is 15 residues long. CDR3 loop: CASSLLAGAQWVQYF. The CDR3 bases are TGTGCCAGCAGTTTACTAGCGGGGGCCCAGTGGGTGCAGTATTTT.

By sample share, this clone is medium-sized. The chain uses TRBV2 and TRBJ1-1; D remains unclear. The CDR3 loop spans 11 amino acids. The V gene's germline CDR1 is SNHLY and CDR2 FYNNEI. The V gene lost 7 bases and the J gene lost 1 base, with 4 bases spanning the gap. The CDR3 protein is CASTENTEAFF. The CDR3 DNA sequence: TGTGCCAGCACAGAGAACACTGAAGCTTTCTTT.

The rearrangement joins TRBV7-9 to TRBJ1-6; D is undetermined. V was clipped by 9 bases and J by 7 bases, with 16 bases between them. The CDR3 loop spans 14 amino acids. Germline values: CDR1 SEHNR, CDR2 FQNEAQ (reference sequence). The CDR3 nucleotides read TGTGCCAGGGGTACCCAGCAACTAAATTCACCCCTCCACTTT. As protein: CARGTQQLNSPLHF.

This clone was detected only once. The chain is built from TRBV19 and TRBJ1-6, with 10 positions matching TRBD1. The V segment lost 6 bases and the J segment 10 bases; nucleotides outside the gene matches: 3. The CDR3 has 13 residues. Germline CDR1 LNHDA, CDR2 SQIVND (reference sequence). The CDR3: CASSGTGASPLHF. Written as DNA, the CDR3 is TGTGCCAGTAGCGGGACAGGGGCCTCACCCCTCCACTTT.

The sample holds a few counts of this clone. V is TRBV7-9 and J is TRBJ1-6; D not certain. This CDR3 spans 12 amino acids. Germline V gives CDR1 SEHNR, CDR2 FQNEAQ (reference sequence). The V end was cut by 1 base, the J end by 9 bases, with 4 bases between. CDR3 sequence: CASSLESSPLHF. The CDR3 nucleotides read TGTGCCAGCAGCTTAGAATCTTCACCCCTCCACTTT.